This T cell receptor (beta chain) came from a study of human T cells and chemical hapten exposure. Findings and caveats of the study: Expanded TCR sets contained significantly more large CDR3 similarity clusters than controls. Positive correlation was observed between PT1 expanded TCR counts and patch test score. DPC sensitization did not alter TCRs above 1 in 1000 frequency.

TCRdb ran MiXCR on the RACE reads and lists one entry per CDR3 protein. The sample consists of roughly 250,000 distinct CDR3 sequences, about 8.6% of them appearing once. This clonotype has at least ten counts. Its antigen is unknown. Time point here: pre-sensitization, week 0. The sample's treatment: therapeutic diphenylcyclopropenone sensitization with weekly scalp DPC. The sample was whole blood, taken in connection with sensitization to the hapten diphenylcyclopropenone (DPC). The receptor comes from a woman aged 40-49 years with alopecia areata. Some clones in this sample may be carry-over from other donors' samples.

The CDR3 reads CSARAVDSYEQYF. CDR3 DNA sequence: TGCAGTGCTAGAGCGGTCGACTCCTACGAGCAGTACTTC. The chain carries TRBV20-1 and TRBJ2-7; D not resolved. This CDR3 region has 13 residues. CDR1 is DFQATT and CDR2 is SNEGSKA in the germline V gene (reference sequence). V was shortened by 1 base and J by 0 bases, with 7 bases between the two germline ends.